The 3 T cell receptor beta chains given below trace back to one sample, sequenced in a study of shared clonotypes between healthy human individuals. Sequenced by immunoSEQ multiplex PCR; TCRdb stores in-frame clones only, minus some. The sample lists about 1.9 million clones, just over 90% occurring once. Selected positively for CCR7 and CD45RO-negative, naive CD8 cells excluded terminally differentiated effector memory CD45RA+ cells. Sequencing was performed on naive CD8+ T cells from PBMCs. The receptors originated from a man aged 18 to 29 in good health. Some clones in this sample may be carry-over from other donors' samples.

The chain recombines TRBV7-9 with TRBJ1-2, with TRBD1 identical over 7 bases. Trimming removed 5 bases from V and 6 bases from J; junction bases left unmatched: 3. The CDR3 totals 12 residues. Germline V gives CDR1 SEHNR, CDR2 FQNEAQ (reference sequence). The CDR3 protein is CASSRQGDGYTF. The CDR3 coding sequence is TGTGCCAGCAGCAGACAGGGAGATGGCTACACCTTC.

The J gene is TRBJ2-7, the V gene TRBV2; 7 bases fit TRBD2. This CDR3 spans 14 amino acids. The germline V gene encodes CDR1 SNHLY and CDR2 FYNNEI. With V trimmed by 6 bases and J by 0 bases, 5 bases remained unmatched. The CDR3 protein is CASRGLVPSYEQYF. The CDR3 coding sequence is TGTGCCAGCAGAGGACTAGTCCCCTCCTACGAGCAGTACTTC. The full variable domain, with the rest looked up from reference TRBV2 and TRBJ2-7, is EPEVTQTPSHQVTQMGQEVILRCVPISNHLYFYWYRQILGQKVEFLVSFYNNEISEKSEIFDDQFSVERPDGSNFTLKIRSTKLEDSAMYFCASRGLVPSYEQYFGPGTRLTVT.

The V call is TRBV7-8, the J call TRBJ2-5, with 9 nucleotides matching TRBD2. In germline, CDR1 is SGHVS, CDR2 FQNEAQ. The CDR3 extends over 16 amino acids. V lost 1 base, J lost 4 bases, and 7 bases stayed unmatched. DNA of the CDR3: TGTGCCAGCAGCTTAGTGGCTAGCGGGATACTAGAGACCCAGTACTTC. Translating gives CASSLVASGILETQYF.